This T cell receptor beta chain was identified in a study of cytomegalovirus exposure and HLA in healthy donors. This PCR relied on a set of 60 Vbeta primers and 13 Jbeta primers. This table comes from immunoSEQ multiplex PCR, and its TCRdb copy is limited to in-frame clones, with some not included. The table has under 200,000 clones, 77% seen once. Broader study findings: Reports indicate that TCR beta sequences accurately predicted the HLA-A and HLA-B alleles of most subjects. Some highly shared sequence variants likely arose as a pipeline artifact. The listing of 150 to 200 TCR beta chains classed them as cytomegalovirus-associated.

V shed 8 bases and J shed 3 bases, with 11 bases lying between them. CDR3 size: 13 residues. Germline V lookup: CDR1 SNHLY, CDR2 FYNNEI. Healthy bone marrow donors supplied every sample. Comment on this clone: The antigen is undetermined.

The V gene is TRBV2, the J gene TRBJ1-5, with unresolved D. The origin of this receptor is a male donor in good health and CMV-seropositive. Sequencing was done on a sample of PBMCs. CDR3: CASSGQANQPQHF. CDR3 sequence (DNA): TGTGCCAGCTCTGGGCAGGCCAATCAGCCCCAGCATTTT.